These T cell receptor beta chains were read from a single sample in a study of cytomegalovirus exposure and HLA in healthy donors. This table comes from immunoSEQ multiplex PCR, and its TCRdb copy is limited to in-frame clones, with some not included. The data show around 150,000 clones, around 73% seen once. The sequencing input was PBMCs. The receptors stem from a male donor in good health and CMV-seronegative. The CDR3 runs from the conserved cysteine through the conserved F or W. Fields, in order: D gene, V gene, clone size, J gene, CDR3 protein, CDR3 DNA. A D gene is named only where the DNA matches it firmly. Clone size, where shown, is once, few, many, or a class for clones that have expanded.

>TRBD1|TRBV13|NA|TRBJ1-6
CASSLGTGDYSPLHF
TGTGCCAGCAGCCTGGGGACAGGAGATTATTCACCCCTCCACTTT
>TRBD1|TRBV9|few|TRBJ1-1
CASSARQGLNTEAFF
TGTGCCAGCAGCGCCAGACAGGGGTTGAACACTGAAGCTTTCTTT
>TRBD2|TRBV4-3|NA|TRBJ2-3
CASSQGSGGPKDTQYF
TGCGCCAGCAGCCAAGGGAGCGGGGGCCCCAAAGATACGCAGTATTTT
>NA|TRBV7-2|NA|TRBJ1-5
CASSLGGVSGQPQHF
TGTGCCAGCAGCTTAGGCGGGGTATCGGGTCAGCCCCAGCATTTT
>TRBD1|TRBV6-6|NA|TRBJ1-3
CASSLGQGAGGNTIYF
TGTGCCAGCAGTTTGGGACAGGGGGCTGGTGGAAACACCATATATTTT
>NA|TRBV28|NA|TRBJ1-5
CASTWGDVEPQHF
TGTGCCAGCACCTGGGGGGATGTAGAGCCCCAGCATTTT
>TRBD2|TRBV7-2|NA|TRBJ2-5
CASSSGGTETQYF
TGTGCCAGCAGCTCGGGAGGCACGGAGACCCAGTACTTC
>TRBD2|TRBV29-1|once|TRBJ2-5
CSVEGAGTSGTLQETQYF
TGCAGCGTTGAAGGGGCCGGGACTAGCGGGACTCTACAAGAGACCCAGTACTTC
>TRBD2|TRBV11-2|NA|TRBJ2-2
CASSARGSGAGELFF
TGTGCCAGCAGCGCCCGCGGGAGCGGTGCCGGGGAGCTGTTTTTT
>TRBD1|TRBV5-1|NA|TRBJ1-1
CASSVTGTGNTEAFF
TGCGCCAGCAGCGTAACTGGGACAGGGAACACTGAAGCTTTCTTT
>NA|TRBV10-2|NA|TRBJ2-2
CASSEGGSGELFF
TGCGCCAGCAGTGAAGGAGGGAGCGGGGAGCTGTTTTTT
>NA|TRBV6-5|NA|TRBJ2-7
CASSGSSYEQYF
TGTGCCAGCAGCGGGAGCTCCTACGAGCAGTACTTC
>NA|TRBV30|few|TRBJ1-1
CAWSGQMNTEAFF
TGTGCCTGGAGTGGGCAGATGAACACTGAAGCTTTCTTT
>TRBD1|TRBV18|NA|TRBJ1-1
CASSAGGNTEAFF
TGTGCCAGCTCAGCAGGGGGTAACACTGAAGCTTTCTTT
>TRBD1|TRBV11-3|NA|TRBJ2-7
CASSSGQGSNEQYF
TGTGCCAGCAGCTCGGGACAGGGGTCTAACGAGCAGTACTTC
>TRBD1|TRBV10-3|NA|TRBJ2-1
CAISEGTGKVNEQFF
TGTGCCATCAGTGAAGGGACAGGGAAGGTCAATGAGCAGTTCTTC
>TRBD1|TRBV7-2|NA|TRBJ1-4
CASSLGSQVQGENEKLFF
TGTGCCAGCAGCTTAGGGTCCCAGGTACAGGGGGAAAATGAAAAACTGTTTTTT
>NA|TRBV27|NA|TRBJ2-2
CASSLGLQYTGELFF
TGTGCCAGCAGTTTAGGGCTCCAATACACCGGGGAGCTGTTTTTT
>TRBD2|TRBV5-1|NA|TRBJ2-1
CASRLRLAGVNEQFF
TGCGCCAGCAGATTGAGGCTAGCGGGAGTCAATGAGCAGTTCTTC